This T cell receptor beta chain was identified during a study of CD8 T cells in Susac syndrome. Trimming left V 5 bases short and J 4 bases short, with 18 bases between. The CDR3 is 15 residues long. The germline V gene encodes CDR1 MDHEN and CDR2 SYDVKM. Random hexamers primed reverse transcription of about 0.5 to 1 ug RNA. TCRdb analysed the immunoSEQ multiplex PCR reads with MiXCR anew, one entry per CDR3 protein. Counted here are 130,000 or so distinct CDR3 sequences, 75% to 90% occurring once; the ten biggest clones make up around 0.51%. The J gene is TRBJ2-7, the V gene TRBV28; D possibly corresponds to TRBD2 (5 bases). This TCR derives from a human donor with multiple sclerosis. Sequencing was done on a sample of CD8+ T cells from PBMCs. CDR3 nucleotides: TGTGCCAGCAGTCCCCGGGATACTAGAATTTACGAGCAGTACTTC. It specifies CASSPRDTRIYEQYF.